This T cell receptor (beta chain) emerged from a study of blood T cell repertoires in COVID-19. At the level of the study: Researchers got acute and convalescent COVID-19 samples from the United States, Italy and Spain.

The method was immunoSEQ multiplex PCR; TCRdb's version includes in-frame clones alone and lacks a portion of them. The table has about 460,000 clones, 70% to 90% seen once. The table lists this clone with a count of one. Symptom resolution, clearance, or two negative PCRs marked donors in Cohort 3 as recovered. The sequence was collected from a woman aged 60 to 75 who had recovered from COVID-19. Sequencing was carried out using PBMCs or T cells enriched from blood (not recorded which).

The CDR3, as DNA: TGTGCCAGCAGTTACACCGGGACTTCTAGCACAGATACGCAGTATTTT. This codes for CASSYTGTSSTDTQYF. The chain carries TRBV6-5 and TRBJ2-3; weak D call: TRBD2 (6 bases). The CDR3 totals 16 residues. In germline, CDR1 is MNHEY, CDR2 SVGAGI. V lost 2 bases to trimming and J lost 0 bases, with 12 bases between them.